This T cell receptor (beta chain) derives from a study of STAT5B mutations in CD4+ large granular lymphocyte leukemia. The CDR3 spans 18 residues. V was clipped by 2 bases and J by 0 bases; unmatched bases: 12. Per germline, CDR1 SGHTA and CDR2 FQGTGA. Method: immunoSEQ multiplex PCR; TCRdb's copy keeps in-frame clones and lacks some. The table includes about 45,000 clones, about 86% detected once. Buffy coats from healthy blood donors served as controls. The sequenced sample was CD4+ T cells from blood buffy coats. The V gene is TRBV7-3, the J gene TRBJ2-5; 7 bases are a match to TRBD2. The source is a human donor in good health. CDR3 sequence (DNA): TGTGCCAGCAGCTTAGAAGGGAGGGCCACCGGGTACCAAGAGACCCAGTACTTC. It encodes CASSLEGRATGYQETQYF.